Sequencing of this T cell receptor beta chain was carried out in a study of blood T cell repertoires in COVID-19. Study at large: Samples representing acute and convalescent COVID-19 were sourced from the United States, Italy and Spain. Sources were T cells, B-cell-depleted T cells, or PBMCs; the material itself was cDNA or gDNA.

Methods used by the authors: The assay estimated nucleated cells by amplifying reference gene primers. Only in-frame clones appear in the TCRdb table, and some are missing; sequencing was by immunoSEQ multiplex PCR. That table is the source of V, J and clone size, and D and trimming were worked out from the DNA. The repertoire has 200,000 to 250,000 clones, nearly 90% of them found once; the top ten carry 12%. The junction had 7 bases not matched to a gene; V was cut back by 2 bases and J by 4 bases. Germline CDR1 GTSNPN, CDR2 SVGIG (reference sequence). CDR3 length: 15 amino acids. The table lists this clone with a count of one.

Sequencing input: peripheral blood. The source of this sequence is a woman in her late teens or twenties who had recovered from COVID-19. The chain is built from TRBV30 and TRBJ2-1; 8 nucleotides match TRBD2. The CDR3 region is CAWSPGRAGYNEQFF. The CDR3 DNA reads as TGTGCCTGGAGTCCCGGGAGGGCAGGATACAATGAGCAGTTCTTC. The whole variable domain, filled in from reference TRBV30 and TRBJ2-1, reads SQTIHQWPATLVQPVGSPLSLECTVEGTSNPNLYWYRQAAGRGLQLLFYSVGIGQISSEVPQNLSASRPQDRQFILSSKKLLLSDSGFYLCAWSPGRAGYNEQFFGPGTRLTVL.